These 7 T cell receptor beta chains were sequenced from one sample in a study of Graves' ophthalmopathy and Graves' hyperthyroidism. Amplified material comprised TCR beta CDR3 regions derived from RNA transcripts. First-round RT-PCR relied on HTBI primers, and a second-round multiplex PCR came next. TCRdb re-called the multiplex PCR reads with MiXCR, one entry per CDR3 protein. The sample comprises a few hundred thousand distinct CDR3 sequences, around 21% of which are singletons, and approximately 3.2% rests with the top ten. Sequenced: peripheral blood. These receptor sequences come from a woman aged 18-35 years with stable Graves' hyperthyroidism.

V is TRBV6-1 and J is TRBJ2-7; D unclear. The ends were cut back, 3 bases at V and 3 bases at J, with 18 bases in the middle. Germline V gene sequence: CDR1 MNHNS, CDR2 SASEGT. The CDR3 extends over 16 amino acids. CDR3 protein: CASSDDFKGANYEQYF. The CDR3 nucleotides read TGTGCCAGCAGTGATGATTTTAAAGGAGCTAACTACGAGCAGTACTTC.

This clonotype was picked up many times. The CDR3 loop reads CASRTGHAKNIQYF. The DNA of the CDR3 is TGTGCCAGCAGGACAGGACATGCCAAAAACATTCAGTACTTC. The chain recombines TRBV6-5 with TRBJ2-4, with TRBD1 as a possible D gene (6 bases). The germline gives CDR1 MNHEY, CDR2 SVGAGI. The V end was cut by 6 bases, the J end by 1 base, with 10 bases between. The CDR3 runs to 14 residues.

In this sample, this clonotype turned up a few times. The chain couples TRBV7-3 to TRBJ2-7; 13 nucleotides line up with TRBD2. V trimming: 5 bases; J trimming: 13 bases; junction bases outside the gene matches: 14. Germline assignment: CDR1 SGHTA and CDR2 FQGTGA. The CDR3 consists of 15 residues. The CDR3 DNA is TGTGCCAGCAGCCCAGCCGGGACTAGCGGGACAGGGTTATACTTC. Residues: CASSPAGTSGTGLYF.

V gene TRBV28 combines with J gene TRBJ2-7; a possible D gene is TRBD2 (6 bases). This CDR3 has 14 residues. CDR1 is MDHEN, CDR2 SYDVKM, per germline. V lost 2 bases to trimming and J lost 2 bases, with 10 bases between them. CDR3 sequence reads: CASSLPGLTYEQYF. The CDR3 DNA is TGTGCCAGCAGTTTACCGGGACTGACCTACGAGCAGTACTTC.

This clonotype was recorded many times. The chain uses TRBV7-2 and TRBJ2-7; D is uncertain. Germline lookup yields CDR1 SGHTA and CDR2 FQGNSA. The CDR3 is 15 residues long. Deletions cut 3 bases from V and 2 bases from J, with 14 bases between. The CDR3 region is CASSFESGLAYEQYF. DNA for the CDR3: TGTGCCAGCAGCTTTGAGTCGGGCCTAGCCTACGAGCAGTACTTC. The variable domain in full, completed from reference TRBV7-2 and TRBJ2-7, reads GAGVSQSPSNKVTEKGKDVELRCDPISGHTALYWYRQSLGQGLEFLIYFQGNSAPDKSGLPSDRFSAERTGGSVSTLTIQRTQQEDSAVYLCASSFESGLAYEQYFGPGTRLTVT.

This clonotype has at least ten counts. V and J are TRBV19 and TRBJ1-1; TRBD1 matches 7 bases. Looked up from germline, CDR1 is LNHDA and CDR2 is SQIVND (reference sequence). The V and J ends lost 5 bases and 4 bases, in that order; junction bases with no gene match: 10. The CDR3 is 15 residues long. In DNA, the CDR3 is TGTGCCAGTAGTGTACAGGGGCGGAGGTCCACTGAAGCTTTCTTT. This translates into CASSVQGRRSTEAFF.

This clonotype showed up many times. This chain links TRBV20-1 with TRBJ2-2, with TRBD1 as a possible D gene (6 bases). Trimming took 5 bases from V and 3 from J, leaving 13 bases between them. The CDR3 has 14 amino acids. Looked up from germline, CDR1 is DFQATT and CDR2 is SNEGSKA (reference sequence). This CDR3 reads CSAGNREYTGELFF. CDR3 DNA sequence: TGCAGTGCTGGGAACAGGGAGTACACCGGGGAGCTGTTTTTT.